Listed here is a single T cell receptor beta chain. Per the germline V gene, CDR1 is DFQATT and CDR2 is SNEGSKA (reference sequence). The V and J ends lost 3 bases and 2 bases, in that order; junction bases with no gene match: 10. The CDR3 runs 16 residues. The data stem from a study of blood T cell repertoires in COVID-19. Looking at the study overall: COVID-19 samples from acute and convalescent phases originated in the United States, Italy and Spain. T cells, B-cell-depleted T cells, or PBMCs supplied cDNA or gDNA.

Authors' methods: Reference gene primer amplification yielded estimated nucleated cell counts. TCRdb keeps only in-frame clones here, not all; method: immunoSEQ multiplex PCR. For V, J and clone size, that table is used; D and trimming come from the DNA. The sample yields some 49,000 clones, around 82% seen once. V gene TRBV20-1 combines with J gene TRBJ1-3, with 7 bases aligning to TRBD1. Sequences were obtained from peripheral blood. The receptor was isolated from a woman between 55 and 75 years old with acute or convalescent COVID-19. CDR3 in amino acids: CSASNAGQVTGNTIYF. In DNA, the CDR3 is TGCAGTGCTAGTAACGCCGGACAGGTCACTGGAAACACCATATATTTT.